The clone carrying this T cell receptor beta chain occurred a few times. The CDR3 has 13 residues. Germline CDR1 is SNHLY and CDR2 is FYNNEI. The ends were cut back, 10 bases at V and 1 base at J, with 13 bases in the middle. The source of the sample is a study of cytomegalovirus exposure and HLA in healthy donors. TCRdb keeps only in-frame clones here, not all; method: immunoSEQ multiplex PCR. The table includes 220,000 or so clones, about 90% detected once. Sequencing used PBMCs. The receptor comes from a woman between 18 and 30 years old in good health and CMV-seronegative. The genes are TRBV2 and TRBJ1-1; no clear D gene. The CDR3 region is CATSEVGNTEAFF. The CDR3 DNA sequence: TGTGCCACCTCCGAGGTGGGGAACACTGAAGCTTTCTTT. The full variable domain, in which reference TRBV2 and TRBJ1-1 provide the parts outside the CDR3, is EPEVTQTPSHQVTQMGQEVILRCVPISNHLYFYWYRQILGQKVEFLVSFYNNEISEKSEIFDDQFSVERPDGSNFTLKIRSTKLEDSAMYFCATSEVGNTEAFFGQGTRLTVV.